Shown below are 31 T cell receptor beta chains from a single sample sequenced in a study of T cell responses to AZD1222 COVID-19 vaccine. The table came from immunoSEQ multiplex PCR; TCRdb's copy has only in-frame clones and leaves some out. The data hold about 190,000 clones, with approximately 90% observed a single time. The starting material was peripheral blood, obtained 28 days after the second dose of the MenACWY control vaccine. These receptors were obtained from an adult who received the MenACWY meningococcal vaccine as a control.

This chain uses TRBV28 with TRBJ2-3; no reliable D call. V was pared by 3 bases and J by 3 bases, with 10 bases between. The CDR3 runs to 14 residues. Per germline, CDR1 MDHEN and CDR2 SYDVKM. CDR3 nucleotide sequence: TGTGCCAGCAGTTTCGGCGGTTCAACAGATACGCAGTATTTT. Translation gives CASSFGGSTDTQYF.

The chain joins TRBV2 to TRBJ1-5; 8 bases fit TRBD1. CDR1 SNHLY and CDR2 FYNNEI come from the germline V gene. This CDR3 contains 16 residues. J was trimmed by 2 bases and V by 8 bases; bases with no gene match: 11. The CDR3 coding sequence is TGTGCCAGCCGCCGACAGGGGCCAAGGGGCAATCAGCCCCAGCATTTT. It specifies CASRRQGPRGNQPQHF.

The chain has TRBV5-1 and TRBJ2-5; 8 positions agree with TRBD1. Trimming took 4 bases from V and 5 from J; bases not matched to a gene: 16. Germline assignment: CDR1 SGHRS and CDR2 YFSETQ. This CDR3 is 17 amino acids long. This chain's CDR3 is CASSAGQGGRAGETQYF. The CDR3 DNA follows: TGCGCCAGCAGCGCCGGACAGGGAGGACGGGCGGGGGAGACCCAGTACTTC.

This clone was detected once. The V gene is TRBV11-2, the J gene TRBJ2-3, with 12 bases matching TRBD2. V lost 5 bases to trimming and J lost 1 base; unmatched junction nucleotides: 4. The CDR3 is 16 amino acids. The V gene's germline CDR1 is SGHAT and CDR2 FQNNGV. The CDR3: CASSALAGGGTDTQYF. CDR3 coding DNA: TGTGCCAGCAGCGCCCTAGCGGGAGGGGGCACAGATACGCAGTATTTT.

The CDR3 loop is CASSLKGEGTEAFF. The DNA for the CDR3 is TGTGCCAGCAGCTTAAAGGGGGAGGGGACTGAAGCTTTCTTT. The V and J genes are TRBV7-8 and TRBJ1-1; maybe TRBD1 (6 bases). Trimming pared 2 bases from V and 5 bases from J, leaving 12 bases between. Germline CDR1 is SGHVS and CDR2 is FQNEAQ. The CDR3 runs 14 residues.

The chain joins TRBV7-9 to TRBJ2-4; D remains ambiguous. The CDR3 totals 15 residues. The ends were cut back, 3 bases at V and 1 base at J, with 10 bases in the middle. Germline V gene lookup returns CDR1 SEHNR and CDR2 FQNEAQ (reference sequence). Here the CDR3 DNA reads TGTGCCAGCAGCTTTTCTGGAGCGGCCAAAAACATTCAGTACTTC. Protein: CASSFSGAAKNIQYF.

The chain employs TRBV11-2 and TRBJ1-2; perhaps TRBD1 as D (5 bases). CDR1 is SGHAT and CDR2 is FQNNGV in the germline V gene. Trimming took off 4 bases at V and 5 bases at J, with 11 bases between the two ends. The CDR3 is made up of 13 amino acids. The CDR3 sequence: CASSSWGVYGYTF. The CDR3 nucleotides read TGTGCCAGCAGCTCCTGGGGCGTATATGGCTACACCTTC.

The chain links TRBV14 to TRBJ1-2; unclear D gene. V was pared by 4 bases and J by 8 bases, with 17 bases between. Germline V lookup: CDR1 SGHDN, CDR2 FVKESK. The CDR3 length is 14 residues. The CDR3 protein is CASSRLIGAEGYTF. The CDR3 DNA sequence: TGTGCCAGCAGCCGCTTAATCGGTGCTGAAGGCTACACCTTC.

The gene calls are TRBV4-1 and TRBJ1-1; D remains unclear. Germline CDR1 and CDR2: MGHRA and YSYEKL. The CDR3 spans 14 residues. V was trimmed by 1 base and J by 6 bases, leaving 12 bases between them. The chain's CDR3 is CASSQGLMSSEAFF. In DNA form, the CDR3 reads TGCGCCAGCAGCCAAGGGCTCATGTCGTCTGAAGCTTTCTTT.

V gene TRBV7-9 combines with J gene TRBJ1-4; D is perhaps TRBD1 (5 bases). Looked up from germline, CDR1 is SEHNR and CDR2 is FQNEAQ (reference sequence). The CDR3 runs 16 residues. Trimming took 0 bases from V and 5 from J, leaving 13 bases between them. The DNA of the CDR3 is TGTGCCAGCAGCTTAGCTCGGGGGACCCCAAATGAAAAACTGTTTTTT. Encoded protein: CASSLARGTPNEKLFF. Using reference TRBV7-9 and TRBJ1-4 for the parts outside the CDR3, the full variable domain is DTGVSQNPRHKITKRGQNVTFRCDPISEHNRLYWYRQTLGQGPEFLTYFQNEAQLEKSRLLSDRFSAERPKGSFSTLEIQRTEQGDSAMYLCASSLARGTPNEKLFFGSGTQLSVL.

This chain connects TRBV5-1 to TRBJ2-3; D remains ambiguous. From germline, CDR1 is SGHRS and CDR2 YFSETQ. The CDR3 covers 14 residues. The ends were cut back, 1 base at V and 2 bases at J, with 8 bases in the middle. The CDR3 nucleotides are TGCGCCAGCAGCTTGCGGTCCCCCACAGATACGCAGTATTTT. This sequence encodes CASSLRSPTDTQYF.

This chain connects TRBV10-2 to TRBJ1-6; no clear D. The V and J ends lost 2 bases and 4 bases respectively, with 6 bases between them. CDR1 and CDR2 from the germline V gene are WSHSY and SAAADI. The CDR3 has 14 residues. The CDR3 region is CASSESRYNSPLHF. The CDR3, as DNA: TGCGCCAGCAGTGAGAGCAGATATAATTCACCCCTCCACTTT.

This clone was recorded only once. The V gene is TRBV5-5, the J gene TRBJ1-6; TRBD1 agrees at 7 bases. Germline CDR1 and CDR2: SGHKS and YYEKEE (reference sequence). V shed 4 bases and J 0 bases; nucleotides not matched to a gene: 10. The length of the CDR3 is 18 residues. The CDR3 reads CASSRKGAKSSYNSPLHF. The CDR3 coding sequence is TGTGCCAGCAGCCGGAAGGGGGCGAAATCCTCCTATAATTCACCCCTCCACTTT.

The rearrangement joins TRBV6-5 to TRBJ2-1, with 8 bases lining up with TRBD2. The V gene's germline CDR1 is MNHEY and CDR2 SVGAGI. The CDR3 runs to 13 residues. V lost 6 bases to trimming and J lost 8 bases; unmatched junction nucleotides: 6. The CDR3: CASRGLVAYEQFF. The CDR3 DNA is TGTGCCAGCAGGGGACTAGTTGCATATGAGCAGTTCTTC.

CDR3 DNA sequence: TGTGCCAGCACCGTTGGGGTGGGGAACACTGAAGCTTTCTTT. Translation gives CASTVGVGNTEAFF. The gene calls are TRBV28 and TRBJ1-1; D is unresolved. Per germline, CDR1 MDHEN and CDR2 SYDVKM. V lost 7 bases to trimming and J lost 1 base, with 13 bases between them. CDR3 length: 14 residues.

The chain recombines TRBV30 with TRBJ1-4, with D hard to call. V was shortened by 5 bases and J by 3 bases, with 13 bases between the two germline ends. This CDR3 comprises 14 residues. CDR1 GTSNPN and CDR2 SVGIG come from the germline V gene (reference sequence). DNA of the CDR3: TGTGCCTGGGGAATTGCATCGGCTAATGAAAAACTGTTTTTT. Its translation: CAWGIASANEKLFF.

This sequence joins TRBV27 and TRBJ2-2; 10 bases align to TRBD2. The CDR3 has 18 amino acids. CDR1 is MNHEY and CDR2 is SMNVEV in the germline V gene (reference sequence). With 7 bases clipped from V and 8 bases from J, the junction kept 19 bases outside the gene matches. Here the CDR3 reads CASTRRASGSLTWGELFF. The DNA of the CDR3 is TGTGCCAGCACCAGGCGGGCTAGCGGGAGCCTAACCTGGGGGGAGCTGTTTTTT.

A single count supports this clone. The CDR3, as DNA: TGTGCCAGCAAGAACACTGAAGCTTTCTTT. Encoded protein: CASKNTEAFF. The chain recombines TRBV28 with TRBJ1-1, with D unclear. CDR1 MDHEN and CDR2 SYDVKM come from the germline V gene. The CDR3 length is 10 residues. Trimming left V 7 bases short and J 1 base short, with 1 base between.

This rearrangement joins TRBV19 to TRBJ1-3; possible D gene TRBD1, 5 bases. CDR1 is LNHDA and CDR2 is SQIVND in the germline V gene (reference sequence). This CDR3 contains 14 residues. V lost 5 bases to trimming and J lost 4 bases, with 12 bases between them. CDR3 in DNA: TGTGCCAGTAGTCCGACGTGGGGGGGAAACACCATATATTTT. Translation gives CASSPTWGGNTIYF.

As to this clone: Other DNA sequences in this sample translate to the same CDR3. V is TRBV27 and J is TRBJ2-7; 9 bases fit TRBD2. The V segment lost 3 bases and the J segment 2 bases; nucleotides outside the gene matches: 2. CDR1 and CDR2 (germline): MNHEY, SMNVEV (reference sequence). CDR3 length: 14 residues. The chain's CDR3 is CASSLREGTYEQYF. The CDR3 bases are TGTGCCAGCAGTTTGCGGGAGGGGACCTACGAGCAGTACTTC.

The sample holds one count of this clone. This chain joins TRBV30 and TRBJ1-1, with D uncertain. V dropped 3 bases and J dropped 0 bases, with 5 bases sitting between them. This CDR3 region has 12 residues. CDR1 is GTSNPN and CDR2 is SVGIG in the germline V gene (reference sequence). Written as DNA, the CDR3 is TGTGCCTGGAGAGACCTGAACACTGAAGCTTTCTTT. Protein sequence: CAWRDLNTEAFF. Full variable domain (remainder filled in from reference TRBV30 and TRBJ1-1): SQTIHQWPATLVQPVGSPLSLECTVEGTSNPNLYWYRQAAGRGLQLLFYSVGIGQISSEVPQNLSASRPQDRQFILSSKKLLLSDSGFYLCAWRDLNTEAFFGQGTRLTVV.

This clone appeared a single time. The rearrangement uses TRBV6-2 or TRBV6-3 and TRBJ1-3; D gene ambiguous. Trimming removed 2 bases at V and 0 bases at J, with 8 bases between. The CDR3 runs 15 residues. Germline V gene data show CDR1 as MNHEY and CDR2 as SVGEGT. The CDR3 loop reads CASSYGPGSGNTIYF. CDR3 DNA: TGTGCCAGCAGTTACGGGCCGGGCTCTGGAAACACCATATATTTT.

The chain is built from TRBV29-1 and TRBJ2-3, with 12 bases that match TRBD2. CDR1 SQVTM and CDR2 ANQGSEA come from the germline V gene. With V trimmed by 6 bases and J by 13 bases, 5 bases remained unmatched. This CDR3 comprises 11 residues. CDR3 sequence (DNA): TGCAGCGTCCGACTAGCGGGAGTGAAGTATTTT. Translating gives CSVRLAGVKYF.

This clone was seen only once. V usage is TRBV19 and J usage is TRBJ1-5; 12 nucleotides align to TRBD1. This CDR3 region has 16 residues. V shed 4 bases and J 4 bases; nucleotides not matched to a gene: 5. Germline CDR1 is LNHDA and CDR2 is SQIVND (reference sequence). The CDR3 DNA reads as TGTGCCAGTAGTAGCCGGGACAGGGGGCTGAATCAGCCCCAGCATTTT. Its protein product is CASSSRDRGLNQPQHF.

The rearrangement joins TRBV5-8 to TRBJ2-1; D call uncertain. The CDR3 spans 16 residues. Germline V gene data show CDR1 as SGHTS and CDR2 as YDEGEE. The V gene lost 4 bases and the J gene lost 0 bases, with 14 bases spanning the gap. The DNA for the CDR3 is TGTGCCAGCAGCCCCCTTTGGCCCTACTCCTACAATGAGCAGTTCTTC. As protein: CASSPLWPYSYNEQFF. The full variable domain, in which reference TRBV5-8 and TRBJ2-1 provide the parts outside the CDR3, is EAGVTQSPTHLIKTRGQQATLRCSPISGHTSVYWYQQALGLGLQFLLWYDEGEERNRGNFPPRFSGRQFPNYSSELNVNALELEDSALYLCASSPLWPYSYNEQFFGPGTRLTVL.

This chain connects TRBV7-3 to TRBJ2-1, with TRBD2 matching 11 bases. This CDR3 spans 14 amino acids. The V gene's germline CDR1 is SGHTA and CDR2 FQGTGA. V was clipped by 4 bases and J by 8 bases; unmatched bases: 4. This CDR3 is CASSWGLADHEQFF. CDR3 nucleotides: TGTGCCAGCAGCTGGGGACTAGCGGACCATGAGCAGTTCTTC.

The chain joins TRBV7-8 to TRBJ2-2; D call uncertain. Germline lookup yields CDR1 SGHVS and CDR2 FQNEAQ. V lost 6 bases and J 6 bases, leaving 11 bases between the germline ends. The CDR3 sequence is 13 residues long. The CDR3 DNA is TGTGCCAGCAGTTCACTCAGCGCCGGGGAGCTGTTTTTT. Protein product: CASSSLSAGELFF.

The chain recombines TRBV11-3 with TRBJ1-1; a possible D gene is TRBD1 (5 bases). V was clipped by 5 bases and J by 3 bases, with 13 bases between them. The CDR3 runs to 14 residues. The V gene's germline CDR1 is SGHNT and CDR2 YENEEA. The DNA of the CDR3 is TGTGCCAGCAGCCCTTTCGGGGCGGACACTGAAGCTTTCTTT. This encodes CASSPFGADTEAFF.

J is TRBJ1-5 and V is TRBV6-2 or TRBV6-3, with TRBD1 matching over 7 bases. Germline CDR1 reads MNHEY; CDR2 reads SVGEGT. CDR3 size: 14 residues. After removal of 5 bases from V and 3 bases from J, the junction contained 4 bases not matched to a gene. The CDR3 sequence is CASSQRGPNQPQHF. CDR3 DNA sequence: TGTGCCAGCAGTCAGAGGGGGCCCAATCAGCCCCAGCATTTT.

The J gene is TRBJ2-2, the V gene TRBV19; D gene uncertain. From germline, CDR1 is LNHDA and CDR2 SQIVND (reference sequence). The CDR3 consists of 15 residues. V was cut by 1 base and J by 0 bases, with 6 bases left in between. The CDR3, as DNA: TGTGCCAGTAGTATAGGCTGGGCGAACACCGGGGAGCTGTTTTTT. Residues: CASSIGWANTGELFF.

CDR3 sequence reads: CASSPDPGSNQPQHF. DNA for the CDR3: TGTGCCAGCAGCCCTGACCCGGGAAGCAATCAGCCCCAGCATTTT. V is TRBV3-1 (or the pseudogene TRBV3-2) and J is TRBJ1-5; D gene ambiguous. With 4 bases removed from V and 1 base from J, the gap between germline ends came to 11 bases. Germline V gene lookup returns CDR1 LGHDT and CDR2 YNNKEL (reference sequence). The length of the CDR3 is 15 residues.